The clone carrying this T cell receptor (beta chain) was found many times. The target antigen is unknown. This sample is part of a study of T cells in Graves' hyperthyroidism and ophthalmopathy. Individuals with ophthalmopathy presented a Clinical Activity Score of at least 3, a NOSPECS grade of at least 4 and a duration under 3 months. The germline V gene has CDR1 SQVTM and CDR2 ANQGSEA. The CDR3 sequence is 15 residues long. The ends were cut back, 3 bases at V and 0 bases at J, with 12 bases in the middle. TCR beta CDR3 regions were amplified from RNA. An initial round of RT-PCR targeting the TCR CDR3 relied on the HTBI primer set. TCRdb re-analysed the multiplex PCR reads in MiXCR, keeping a single row per CDR3 protein. Here the sample spans fewer than 550,000 distinct CDR3 sequences, approximately 24% being singletons. Study-wide results and caveats: Prediction of ophthalmopathy progression came a median around 6 months pre-onset.

The sequenced sample consisted of blood. The clonotype comes from a woman younger than 45 with Graves' ophthalmopathy. The V and J genes are TRBV29-1 and TRBJ1-3; TRBD1 is a possible D gene (5 bases). In DNA, the CDR3 is TGCAGCGTTGATCTGGGACGGAGCTCTGGAAACACCATATATTTT. Protein product: CSVDLGRSSGNTIYF.